The text below deals with one T cell receptor (beta chain). It lacks a known antigen. The input lacks base qualities; no much larger clone sits a single base away. Trimming accounts for 8 bases at V and 4 bases at J, while the number of junction bases matched to no gene is 6. From a lookup of the germline V gene, CDR1 and CDR2 are SGHTA and FQGTGA. Taken from cysteine to phenylalanine, the CDR3 has 13 residues. This entry keeps only the CDR3 DNA: 39 bases, framed from base 1. Using the deep immunoSEQ assay, multiplex PCR amplified TCR CDR3 regions from genomic DNA. Extracted genomic DNA from each cell subset was distributed evenly across all wells of several immunoSEQ 96-well plates, and each plate was treated as a replicate. For sorted subsets, around 200 ng genomic DNA, equal to tens of thousands of T cell genomes, was loaded into each replicate PCR. Purified libraries were measured with a Qubit 3.0 fluorometer, size-checked on a Bioanalyzer 2100, and measured again with the KAPA Library Quantification kit. Every immunoSEQ 96-well plate was sequenced on a separate single-read 150-cycle Illumina NextSeq 550 flow cell. Per the original workflow: Because the immunoSEQ output held only junctional sequences and lacked quality scores, the filtering could not match the filtering applied to full-length reads. To assign V/J genes and CDR3, sequences were annotated against IMGT germline references using PyIR, a Python wrapper for IgBLAST v1.9. Reads were filtered out if the reads had weak V/J assignments (E-value above 1e-6), no CDR3, stop codons, out-of-frame junctions, or ambiguous translated residues. V3J clonotypes were defined by identical inferred V gene, J gene, and CDR3 amino acid sequence. Percentage overlap between repertoires was calculated by dividing the number of shared unique clonotypes by the size of the smaller repertoire. Richness of each repertoire was evaluated using RTK rarefaction, the Chao1 estimator, and Recon v2.1 estimates of unobserved clonotypes. OLGA was used to compute generation probabilities for all TCRbeta clonotypes that the gDNA method yielded from a few donors. The table comes from immuneACCESS by way of TCRdb, which keeps in-frame sequences with V and J called. Part of the clones is missing from these tables; in studies checked, under half for an unresolved V gene and the rest for unknown reasons. The D gene and trimming were derived from the DNA, and the V and J assignments and clone size from that table. The sample includes roughly 810,000 clones, with 95% to 97% observed a single time. The ten largest account for less than 0.25% of the sample.

This sample is part of a study of shared clonotypes between healthy human individuals (dated by TCRdb to 2018 to 2021). For the study in its entirety: The cohort comprised two women and a few men aged 18 to 49 years. To estimate repertoire size and how much clonotypes are shared between individuals, the study performed deep sequencing of blood TCR repertoires from a handful of healthy adults. For each donor, three plates each were used for CD4 naive and CD4 memory, two plates were used for CD8 naive, and one plate was used for CD8 memory. Between about 0.8 and 9 billion PBMCs per donor were obtained by leukapheresis. Different laboratories and diverse techniques were used to prepare libraries and sequence TCR repertoires, to increase sequencing depth and limit assay-specific biases. Study-level results and caveats: When several donors were compared, the shared fraction of clonotypes was approximately 5% for naive CD4, about 4% for naive CD8, roughly 2.5% for memory CD4, and under 0.5% for memory CD8. The small number of donors limited the genetic and exposure-history diversity represented. Compared with non-shared clonotypes, clonotypes shared by all four sorted-subset donors had higher generation probabilities. Sampling was restricted to blood, and TCR repertoires in tissues likely differ from the TCR repertoires found in blood. Pairwise subsampling led to the expectation that sequencing depth would affect the degree of clonotype sharing among donors. Even with the large sequencing depth, rarefaction of the sorted-subset datasets indicated that sequencing was incomplete. Naive subsets generally had larger estimated clonotype richness than memory subsets did.

CD8 naive samples were obtained by positive selection for CCR7 among CD45RO-negative cells, yielding a CD45RA+CCR7+ population from which TemRA cells were excluded. The donors were healthy, HIV-negative adults with no recently reported acute infections or vaccinations. All donors were Caucasian adults living in Nashville, Tennessee, USA. Blood was obtained by leukapheresis, after which PBMCs were separated by Ficoll-Histopaque density gradient centrifugation and cryopreserved in liquid nitrogen vapor phase. Analytical flow cytometry was used to check the purity and quantity of every magnetically sorted T cell population. Each sorted fraction had its genomic DNA isolated and then quantified by UV absorbance on a Nanodrop 2000c.

In this chain, TRBV7-3 is recombined with TRBJ2-3, with 7 bases aligning to TRBD2. This TCR came from a man aged 30 to 45 in good health. The sequencing input was naive CD8+ T cells sorted from blood. Explained via the paper, the cell subset or site label denotes: CD45RA+CCR7+. The CDR3 region reads CASGTGGADTQYF. The DNA sequence is given as TGTGCCAGCGGGACGGGAGGCGCAGATACGCAGTATTTT.